One sample yielded the 5 T cell receptor beta chains listed below, sequenced in a study of T cells in Graves' hyperthyroidism and ophthalmopathy. Using RNA transcripts as the source, TCR beta CDR3 regions were amplified. TCR CDR3 underwent first-round RT-PCR with the HTBI primer set. TCRdb redid the calling of the multiplex PCR reads with MiXCR, one entry per CDR3 protein. This sample carries a few hundred thousand distinct CDR3 sequences, roughly an eighth of them seen once, and the ten largest clones take roughly 33%. The source material was blood. The receptors here all came from a woman between 40 and 55 years old with Graves' ophthalmopathy.

This clonotype was detected ten times or more. The chain has TRBV20-1 and TRBJ2-1, with 12 bases that match TRBD2. Germline loops: CDR1 DFQATT, CDR2 SNEGSKA (reference sequence). The CDR3 is made up of 17 amino acids. The V gene end was trimmed by 4 bases and the J gene end by 1 base; junction bases not matched to a gene: 8. CDR3 protein: CSAIGLAGGPSYNEQFF. CDR3 nucleotide sequence: TGCAGTGCTATTGGGCTAGCGGGGGGGCCGTCCTACAATGAGCAGTTCTTC.

This chain connects TRBV20-1 to TRBJ2-3, with 9 bases identical to TRBD2. In germline, CDR1 is DFQATT, CDR2 SNEGSKA (reference sequence). V was pared by 0 bases and J by 9 bases, with 13 bases of the junction left unmatched. This CDR3 has 16 residues. CDR3 residues: CSARERAGTSWVTQYF. CDR3 nucleotide sequence: TGCAGTGCTAGAGAGCGAGCCGGGACTAGCTGGGTCACGCAGTATTTT.

The table lists this clonotype with many counts. The gene calls are TRBV6-1 and TRBJ2-7; tentatively, D is TRBD1 (5 bases). With 3 bases removed from V and 1 base from J, the gap between germline ends came to 16 bases. Germline V gene lookup returns CDR1 MNHNS and CDR2 SASEGT. The CDR3 length is 16 residues. The CDR3 region has the DNA TGTGCCAGCAGTGAGACAGAATCCTTCTTTTCCTACGAGCAGTACTTC. Translated, it gives CASSETESFFSYEQYF.

This clonotype has more than one count but fewer than ten. The junction does not match germline at one end; this may be a read error. V usage is TRBV7-9 and J usage is TRBJ1-1; D not certain. Germline CDR1 is SEHNR and CDR2 is FQNEAQ (reference sequence). The CDR3 length is 13 residues. The CDR3 reads CASSITLNTEASF. The CDR3 bases are TGTGCCAGCAGCATAACCTTGAACACTGAAGCTTCCTTT.

The rearrangement joins TRBV10-1 to TRBJ1-1; D is ambiguous. The CDR3 runs to 14 residues. V was clipped by 6 bases and J by 1 base, with 12 bases between them. Germline V gene sequence: CDR1 WNHNN, CDR2 SYGVQD (reference sequence). CDR3 amino acids: CASSLISGNTEAFF. In DNA form, the CDR3 reads TGCGCCAGCAGCCTGATTAGCGGGAACACTGAAGCTTTCTTT.